This T cell receptor (beta chain) derives from a study of blood T cell repertoires in COVID-19. V shed 2 bases, J shed 7 bases, and the junction held 8 bases outside the gene matches. Germline V CDR1 and CDR2: LGHDT, YNNKEL (reference sequence). The CDR3 sequence is 16 residues long. This clone appeared a few times. Measured with immunoSEQ multiplex PCR; TCRdb has only the in-frame clones, and not every one. The table lists a few hundred thousand clones, over 80% of them singletons. The chain is built from TRBV3-1 (or the pseudogene TRBV3-2) and TRBJ2-7, with TRBD2 identical over 13 bases. This clonotype originated in a woman aged 50 to 65 who had recovered from COVID-19. The sample taken for sequencing was PBMCs or T cells enriched from blood (not recorded which). CDR3 coding DNA: TGTGCCAGCAGCCAAACGGGACTAGCGGGAATGGGAGAGCAGTACTTC. It codes for CASSQTGLAGMGEQYF.